This T cell receptor beta chain appears in the sequencing data of a study of blood T cells in healthy people across ages. Study-level information: Template switching retrieved approximately one barcoded beta molecule for each two T cells.

A note on this clonotype: As yet, its antigen is unknown.

Isolation recovered at least 6.5 million PBMCs from every sample. V was shortened by 3 bases and J by 1 base, with 18 bases between the two germline ends. The germline V gene has CDR1 LGHNA and CDR2 YNFKEQ. The CDR3 is 17 amino acids. Combining a sample-barcoded 5' primer with a J-beta primer mix, a second PCR ran for about 7 to 11 cycles. One entry per CDR3 protein results from TCRdb running MiXCR on the 5' RACE reads. The sample yields roughly 700,000 distinct CDR3 sequences, about 52% seen once. General study points: Age advanced and TCR beta diversity per million T cells fell, roughly linearly.

The chain joins TRBV4-2 to TRBJ1-1, with D unresolved. The TCR comes from a woman in her fifties or sixties in good health. Sequences were obtained from blood. The chain's CDR3 is CASSQGFEGTENTEAFF. The CDR3 DNA reads as TGTGCCAGCAGCCAGGGGTTCGAAGGAACCGAGAACACTGAAGCTTTCTTT.